A single sample gave rise to the 27 T cell receptor beta chains below, sequenced in a study of CXCR3-negative and CXCR3-positive naive CD8 T cells. Study-wide results and limits: CXCR3-positive naive cells carried more hydrophobic TRB CDR3s than CXCR3-negative naive cells did.

These receptors lack a known antigen. All TRB cDNA libraries came from 5' RACE performed with UMI labels. For each CDR3 protein, TCRdb gives one entry from its re-call of the 5' RACE reads, without DNA. The sample table includes about 70,000 distinct CDR3 sequences. The sequencing sample was made of naive CXCR3+ CD8+ T cells from blood. The subset: CD45RO-CCR7+CD27+CD95- naive CD8+ T cells expressing CXCR3 (TNR3+). These receptors were collected from a human donor in good health. Some clones in this sample may be carry-over from other donors' samples.

V gene TRBV5-1 combines with J gene TRBJ2-1; TCRdb selects TRBD1, and the lack of DNA leaves this call unchecked. The CDR3 is 11 amino acids. Germline assignment: CDR1 SGHRS and CDR2 YFSETQ. The CDR3 sequence is CASSGGAEQFF. Drawing the rest from reference TRBV5-1 and TRBJ2-1, the complete variable domain is KAGVTQTPRYLIKTRGQQVTLSCSPISGHRSVSWYQQTPGQGLQFLFEYFSETQRNKGNFPGRFSGRQFSNSRSEMNVSTLELGDSALYLCASSGGAEQFFGPGTRLTVL.

The chain recombines TRBV29-1 with TRBJ2-1. In germline, CDR1 is SQVTM, CDR2 ANQGSEA. The CDR3 is made up of 14 amino acids. The CDR3 loop is CSVVIIGTYNEQFF.

The chain has TRBV29-1 and TRBJ2-5; TCRdb calls TRBD1, which cannot be checked without DNA. Germline V gives CDR1 SQVTM, CDR2 ANQGSEA. This CDR3 spans 15 amino acids. The CDR3: CSVEVLQGRQETQYF.

V usage is TRBV28 and J usage is TRBJ2-3; TCRdb returns TRBD1, unconfirmable since there is no DNA. This CDR3 contains 19 residues. The V gene's germline CDR1 is MDHEN and CDR2 SYDVKM. The CDR3 sequence is CASSSVGGSPLYGTDTQYF.

This chain uses TRBV27 with TRBJ1-2; TCRdb selects TRBD1, and the lack of DNA leaves this call unchecked. The CDR3 consists of 13 residues. Germline V CDR1 and CDR2: MNHEY, SMNVEV (reference sequence). The CDR3 reads CASSPTGGYGYTF.

The chain recombines TRBV29-1 with TRBJ1-1. Germline V gene sequence: CDR1 SQVTM, CDR2 ANQGSEA. The CDR3 extends over 12 amino acids. The CDR3 protein is CSVEDRSIEAFF. Full variable domain (remainder filled in from reference TRBV29-1 and TRBJ1-1): SAVISQKPSRDICQRGTSLTIQCQVDSQVTMMFWYRQQPGQSLTLIATANQGSEATYESGFVIDKFPISRPNLTFSTLTVSNMSPEDSSIYLCSVEDRSIEAFFGQGTRLTVV.

This chain joins TRBV7-3 and TRBJ2-1; TCRdb outputs TRBD1, but without DNA this stays unchecked. The CDR3 contains 15 residues. Germline CDR1 and CDR2: SGHTA and FQGTGA. The CDR3 loop is CASSFITGKNNEQFF.

V is TRBV7-9 and J is TRBJ2-7. The length of the CDR3 is 11 residues. Germline CDR1 and CDR2: SEHNR and FQNEAQ (reference sequence). The CDR3 sequence: CASSYSNEQYF.

V gene TRBV23-1 combines with J gene TRBJ2-2. TRBV23-1 falls under the ORF class, with uncertain function. There are 14 residues in the CDR3. CDR3 in amino acids: CATRIWENTGELFF.

The rearrangement uses TRBV4-2 and TRBJ1-1; TCRdb selects TRBD1, and the lack of DNA leaves this call unchecked. This CDR3 has 15 amino acids. CDR1 is LGHNA, CDR2 YNFKEQ, per germline. This CDR3 is CASSPPTGGGTEAFF.

The chain is built from TRBV7-3 and TRBJ2-1; the D call from TCRdb, TRBD1, cannot be confirmed without DNA. Germline V gene data show CDR1 as SGHTA and CDR2 as FQGTGA. This CDR3 has 17 amino acids. The chain's CDR3 is CASSPLGGGGPLNEQFF.

The chain uses TRBV28 and TRBJ1-4; TCRdb calls TRBD1, which cannot be checked without DNA. The germline V gene encodes CDR1 MDHEN and CDR2 SYDVKM. The CDR3 sequence is 16 residues long. CDR3 region: CASSYRGPIGNEKLFF.

V and J are TRBV6-2 or TRBV6-3 and TRBJ2-7; TCRdb's D gene call, TRBD1, goes unchecked for lack of DNA. The CDR3 is 17 residues long. Germline values: CDR1 MNHEY, CDR2 SVGEGT. The CDR3 sequence is CASYDPGTFDPFYEQYF.

The chain joins TRBV7-3 to TRBJ2-5; lacking DNA, the TRBD2 call made by TCRdb goes unchecked. CDR3 length: 15 amino acids. Germline lookup yields CDR1 SGHTA and CDR2 FQGTGA. The CDR3 region is CASSSPSTYGETQYF.

This chain uses TRBV6-4 with TRBJ2-1; TCRdb lists TRBD2, though no DNA is available to test this call. The CDR3 loop spans 21 amino acids. Germline V gene lookup returns CDR1 MRHNA and CDR2 SNTAGT. The CDR3 here is CASSDSGRLAGGQALVNEQFF.

The chain combines TRBV29-1 with TRBJ1-1; TCRdb's D call of TRBD1 is untestable without DNA. CDR1 is SQVTM, CDR2 ANQGSEA, per germline. The CDR3 consists of 15 residues. CDR3: CSVEYRAGVVAEAFF.

The chain links TRBV5-1 to TRBJ1-1; TCRdb's D call of TRBD1 is untestable without DNA. Germline V lookup: CDR1 SGHRS, CDR2 YFSETQ. The CDR3 totals 15 residues. CDR3: CASSDRGQEGTEAFF.

The chain uses TRBV5-1 and TRBJ2-3; lacking DNA, the TRBD2 call made by TCRdb goes unchecked. CDR3 length: 16 residues. Germline lookup yields CDR1 SGHRS and CDR2 YFSETQ. The CDR3: CASSNGTSGYTDTQYF.

The V gene is TRBV5-1, the J gene TRBJ2-3; TCRdb proposes TRBD2, but this gene call is untestable without DNA. CDR3 length: 17 residues. Germline CDR1 SGHRS, CDR2 YFSETQ. This CDR3 is CASSLQNSGGYEDTQYF.

The chain's CDR3 is CASREPGTRTHEQYF. The chain carries TRBV2 and TRBJ2-7; lacking DNA, the TRBD1 call made by TCRdb goes unchecked. This CDR3 region has 15 residues. Per the germline V gene, CDR1 is SNHLY and CDR2 is FYNNEI.

The chain uses TRBV28 and TRBJ2-7; lacking DNA, the TRBD2 call made by TCRdb goes unchecked. Germline V gene lookup returns CDR1 MDHEN and CDR2 SYDVKM. The CDR3 is 13 residues long. CDR3 in amino acids: CASSQGLVDEQYF.

CDR3 amino acids: CSVDGLKNNYGYTF. This chain connects TRBV29-1 to TRBJ1-2. The CDR3 is 14 amino acids. CDR1 SQVTM and CDR2 ANQGSEA come from the germline V gene.

CDR3 region: CASMIFGGANYGYTF. The chain couples TRBV6-2 or TRBV6-3 to TRBJ1-2. Per the germline V gene, CDR1 is MNHEY and CDR2 is SVGEGT. The CDR3 sequence is 15 residues long.

The rearrangement links TRBV11-2 to TRBJ1-1. CDR1 is SGHAT, CDR2 FQNNGV, per germline. This CDR3 region has 11 residues. The CDR3 region is CASSLGGFTDF.

The J gene is TRBJ2-5, the V gene TRBV18; TCRdb proposes TRBD2, but this gene call is untestable without DNA. This CDR3 has 16 residues. CDR1 and CDR2 from the germline V gene are KGHSH and LQKENI. CDR3 residues: CASSPQERIQQETQYF.

The J gene is TRBJ2-2, the V gene TRBV29-1. Per germline, CDR1 SQVTM and CDR2 ANQGSEA. The CDR3 is made up of 12 amino acids. CDR3 protein: CSANQATGELFF.

V and J are TRBV28 and TRBJ1-1; absent DNA, TCRdb's TRBD1 call cannot be checked. This CDR3 has 16 amino acids. From germline, CDR1 is MDHEN and CDR2 SYDVKM. This CDR3 reads CASSRESRGRLSEAFF.